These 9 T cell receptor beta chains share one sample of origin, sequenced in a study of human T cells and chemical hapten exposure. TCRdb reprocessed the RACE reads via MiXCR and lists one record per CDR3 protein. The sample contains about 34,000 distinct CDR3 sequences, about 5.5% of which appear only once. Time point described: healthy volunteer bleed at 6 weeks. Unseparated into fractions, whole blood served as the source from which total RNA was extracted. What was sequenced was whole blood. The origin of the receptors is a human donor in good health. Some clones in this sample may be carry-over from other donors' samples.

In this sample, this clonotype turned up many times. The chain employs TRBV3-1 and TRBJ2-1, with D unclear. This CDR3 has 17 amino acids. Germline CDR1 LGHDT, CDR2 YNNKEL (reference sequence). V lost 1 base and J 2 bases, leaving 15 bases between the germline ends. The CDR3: CASSQVPLNNPYNEQFF. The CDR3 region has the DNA TGTGCCAGCAGCCAAGTCCCTCTAAACAACCCCTACAATGAGCAGTTCTTC.

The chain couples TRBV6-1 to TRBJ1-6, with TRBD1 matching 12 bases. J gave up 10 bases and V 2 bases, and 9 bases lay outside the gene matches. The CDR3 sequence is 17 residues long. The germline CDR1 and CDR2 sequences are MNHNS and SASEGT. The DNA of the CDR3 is TGTGCCAGCAGTGAAATCCGGGGGACAGGGGGCTGGTCACCCCTCCACTTT. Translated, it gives CASSEIRGTGGWSPLHF.

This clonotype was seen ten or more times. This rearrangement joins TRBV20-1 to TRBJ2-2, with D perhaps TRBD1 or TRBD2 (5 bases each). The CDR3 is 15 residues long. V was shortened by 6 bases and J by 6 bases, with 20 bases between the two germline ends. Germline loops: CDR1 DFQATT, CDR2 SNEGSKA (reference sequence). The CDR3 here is CSASRGDTSAGELFF. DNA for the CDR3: TGCAGTGCCTCGAGAGGGGATACGTCGGCCGGGGAGCTGTTTTTT.

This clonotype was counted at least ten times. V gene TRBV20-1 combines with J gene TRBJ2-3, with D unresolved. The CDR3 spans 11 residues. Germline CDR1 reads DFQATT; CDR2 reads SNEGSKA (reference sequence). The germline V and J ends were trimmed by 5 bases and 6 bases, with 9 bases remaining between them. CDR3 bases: TGCAGTGCTTTTCTTCAGGATACGCAGTATTTT. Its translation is CSAFLQDTQYF.

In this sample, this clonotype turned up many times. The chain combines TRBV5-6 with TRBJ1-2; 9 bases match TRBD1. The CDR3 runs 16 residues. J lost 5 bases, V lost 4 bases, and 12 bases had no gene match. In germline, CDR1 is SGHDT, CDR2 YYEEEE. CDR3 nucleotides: TGTGCCAGCAGCCCGCAAAGAAGGACAGGGGCTTATGGCTACACCTTC. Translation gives CASSPQRRTGAYGYTF.

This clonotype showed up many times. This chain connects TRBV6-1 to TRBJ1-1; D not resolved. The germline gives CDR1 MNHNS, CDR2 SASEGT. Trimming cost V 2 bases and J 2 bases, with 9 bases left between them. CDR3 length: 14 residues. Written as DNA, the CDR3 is TGTGCCAGCAGTGAACAGGCCGTTAACACTGAAGCTTTCTTT. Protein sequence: CASSEQAVNTEAFF.

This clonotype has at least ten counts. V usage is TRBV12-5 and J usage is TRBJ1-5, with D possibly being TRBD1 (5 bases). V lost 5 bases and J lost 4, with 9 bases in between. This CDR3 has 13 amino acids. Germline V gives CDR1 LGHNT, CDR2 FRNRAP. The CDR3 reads CASGPGGNQPQHF. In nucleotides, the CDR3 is TGTGCTAGTGGTCCCGGGGGGAATCAGCCCCAGCATTTT.

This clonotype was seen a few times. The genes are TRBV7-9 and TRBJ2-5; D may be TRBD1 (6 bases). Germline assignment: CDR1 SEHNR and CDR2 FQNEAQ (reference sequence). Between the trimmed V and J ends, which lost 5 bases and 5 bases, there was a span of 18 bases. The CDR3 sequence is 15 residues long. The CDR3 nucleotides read TGTGCCAGCAGCCCTCTAGGATCCACAGGGGAGACCCAGTACTTC. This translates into CASSPLGSTGETQYF.

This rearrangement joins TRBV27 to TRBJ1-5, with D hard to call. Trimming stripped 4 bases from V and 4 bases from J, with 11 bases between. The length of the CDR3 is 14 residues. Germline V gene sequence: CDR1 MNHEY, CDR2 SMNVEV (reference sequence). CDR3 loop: CASSSRLKNQPQHF. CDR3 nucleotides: TGTGCCAGCAGTTCCCGACTTAAGAATCAGCCCCAGCATTTT.